This T cell receptor (beta chain) was captured in a study of T cell responses to AZD1222 COVID-19 vaccine. Study-wide results and limits: The number of AZD1222 recipients seropositive at baseline was only 6 or 7.

Between the trimmed V and J ends, which lost 1 base and 4 bases, there was a span of 17 bases. The CDR3 is made up of 17 amino acids. Per the germline V gene, CDR1 is LGHNA and CDR2 is YNFKEQ. A remark on this clone: The antigen is not known.

TCRdb's table, derived via immunoSEQ multiplex PCR, lists solely in-frame clones and lacks some. In the table there are tens of thousands of clones, 80% to 90% of which are singletons. The starting material was peripheral blood, obtained 28 days after the second AZD1222 dose. This rearrangement joins TRBV4-2 to TRBJ1-3, with D unclear. The receptor was derived from an adult who received the AZD1222 COVID-19 vaccine. CDR3: CASSQGGREGSGNTIYF. CDR3 bases: TGTGCCAGCAGCCAAGGCGGGCGTGAGGGATCGGGAAACACCATATATTTT.